This T cell receptor beta chain stems from a study of cytotoxic CD8 clonotypes in ibrutinib-treated CLL. With sequencing, the targeted depth ranged from 1 in 200,000 to 1 in 1 million T cells. The protocol was immunoSEQ multiplex PCR, while the TCRdb copy is restricted to in-frame clones and leaves out a portion. The table lists about 63,000 clones, about 65% of them singletons, with about 39% in the top ten. The CDR3 contains 14 residues. Germline CDR1 is MNHEY and CDR2 is SVGAGI. V was clipped by 7 bases and J by 1 base, with 12 bases between them. The TCR comes from a human donor with chronic lymphocytic leukemia. The sample in question was PBMCs, obtained after 12 months of ibrutinib treatment. The J gene is TRBJ2-3, the V gene TRBV6-5; weak D call: TRBD2 (5 bases). CDR3 loop: CASKPGSGTDTQYF. Written as DNA, the CDR3 is TGTGCCAGCAAGCCGGGATCTGGCACAGATACGCAGTATTTT.